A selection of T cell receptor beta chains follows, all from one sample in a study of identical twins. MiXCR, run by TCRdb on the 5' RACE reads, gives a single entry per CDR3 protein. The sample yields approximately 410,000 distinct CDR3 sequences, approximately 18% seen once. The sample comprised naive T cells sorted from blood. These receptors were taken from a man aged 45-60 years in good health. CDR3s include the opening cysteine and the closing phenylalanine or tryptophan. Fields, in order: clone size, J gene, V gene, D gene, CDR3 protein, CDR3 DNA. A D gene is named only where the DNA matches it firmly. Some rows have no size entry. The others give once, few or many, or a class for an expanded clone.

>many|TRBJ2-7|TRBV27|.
CASSFGVRYEQYF
TGTGCCAGCAGCTTTGGGGTGAGGTACGAGCAGTACTTC
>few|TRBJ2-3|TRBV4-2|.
CASSQDWRKTTSSTDTQYF
TGTGCCAGCAGCCAAGATTGGAGAAAGACAACTTCTAGCACAGATACGCAGTATTTT
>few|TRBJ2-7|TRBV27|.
CASGEPVKEQYF
TGTGCCAGTGGGGAGCCAGTAAAGGAGCAGTACTTC
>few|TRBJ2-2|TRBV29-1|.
CSVGSVGELFF
TGCAGCGTAGGGAGTGTGGGGGAGCTGTTTTTT
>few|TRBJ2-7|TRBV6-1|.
CASRPCTPWGSSSYEQYF
TGTGCCAGCAGGCCCTGCACCCCATGGGGCTCAAGTTCCTACGAGCAGTACTTC
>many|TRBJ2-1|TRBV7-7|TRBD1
CASSLNRGSYNEQFF
TGTGCTAGCAGCCTAAACAGGGGCTCCTACAATGAGCAGTTCTTC
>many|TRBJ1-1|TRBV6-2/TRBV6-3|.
CASSWGTIKNTEAFF
TGTGCCAGCAGTTGGGGGACAATTAAGAACACTGAAGCTTTCTTT
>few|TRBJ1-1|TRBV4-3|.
CASSPRTDNTEAFF
TGCGCCAGCAGCCCCCGGACAGATAACACTGAAGCTTTCTTT
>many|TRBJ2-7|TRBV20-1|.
CSARRQTYEQYF
TGCAGTGCTAGGAGACAGACCTACGAGCAGTACTTC
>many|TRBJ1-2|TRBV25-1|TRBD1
CASSEYLLTGGGSYGYTF
TGTGCCAGCAGTGAATATCTTTTGACAGGGGGTGGATCTTATGGCTACACCTTC
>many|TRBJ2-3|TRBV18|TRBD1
CASSPGTGADTQYF
TGTGCCAGCTCACCAGGGACAGGGGCAGATACGCAGTATTTT
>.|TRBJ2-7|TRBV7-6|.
CASSLDGRTTYEQYF
TGTGCCAGCAGCTTAGACGGACGGACTACCTACGAGCAGTACTTC
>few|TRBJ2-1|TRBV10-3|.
CATGLGSRHNEQFF
TGTGCCACAGGGTTAGGGAGTAGACACAATGAGCAGTTCTTC
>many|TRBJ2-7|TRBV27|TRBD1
CASSTWTGLIYEQYF
TGTGCCAGCAGTACATGGACAGGGCTCATCTACGAGCAGTACTTC
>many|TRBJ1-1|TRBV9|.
CASSVEQNTEAFF
TGTGCCAGCAGCGTGGAACAGAACACTGAAGCTTTCTTT
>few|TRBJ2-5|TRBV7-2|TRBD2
CASSLNVGGSGETQYF
TGTGCCAGCAGCTTAAACGTCGGGGGGAGCGGAGAGACCCAGTACTTC
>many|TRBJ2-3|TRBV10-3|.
CAISDQERRPGTDTQYF
TGTGCCATCAGCGATCAGGAGCGTCGACCTGGCACAGATACGCAGTATTTT
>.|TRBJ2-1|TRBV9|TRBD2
CASSLRLATSGSYNEQFF
TGTGCCAGCAGCTTAAGACTAGCGACGAGTGGGTCCTACAATGAGCAGTTCTTC
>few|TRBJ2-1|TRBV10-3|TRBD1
CAISRTGTGSSYNEQFF
TGTGCCATCAGCAGAACCGGGACAGGGAGCTCCTACAATGAGCAGTTCTTC
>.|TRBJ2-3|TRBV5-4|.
CASSSGQKTDTQYF
TGTGCCAGCAGCTCAGGGCAGAAAACAGATACGCAGTATTTT
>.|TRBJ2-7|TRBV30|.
CAWSVLRGQSSYEQYF
TGTGCCTGGAGTGTACTAAGAGGACAGTCTTCCTACGAGCAGTACTTC
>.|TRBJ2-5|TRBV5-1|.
CASSFGDWKTQYF
TGCGCCAGCAGCTTCGGGGACTGGAAGACCCAGTACTTC
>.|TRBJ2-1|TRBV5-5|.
CASSLDPGAGANEQFF
TGTGCCAGCAGCTTGGATCCCGGGGCTGGGGCCAATGAGCAGTTCTTC
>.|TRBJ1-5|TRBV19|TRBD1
CASSSTGGESASNQPQHF
TGTGCCAGTAGTTCGACAGGGGGCGAGTCGGCAAGCAATCAGCCCCAGCATTTT
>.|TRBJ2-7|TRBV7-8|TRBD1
CASRDPGQGFDEQYF
TGTGCCAGCAGGGACCCGGGACAGGGGTTTGACGAGCAGTACTTC
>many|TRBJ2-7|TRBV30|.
CACRRTYEQYF
TGTGCCTGTAGGCGCACCTACGAGCAGTACTTC
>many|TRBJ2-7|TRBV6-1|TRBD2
CASSPLGLADNYEQYF
TGTGCCAGCAGCCCGCTGGGACTAGCGGACAACTACGAGCAGTACTTC
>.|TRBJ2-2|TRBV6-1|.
CASRGQENTGELFF
TGTGCCAGCAGAGGCCAGGAGAACACCGGGGAGCTGTTTTTT
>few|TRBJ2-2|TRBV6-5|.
CASGGQVGELFF
TGTGCCAGCGGGGGGCAGGTCGGGGAGCTGTTTTTT
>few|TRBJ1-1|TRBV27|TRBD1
CASRTGGAAREAFF
TGTGCCAGCAGGACAGGGGGCGCGGCGCGAGAAGCTTTCTTT
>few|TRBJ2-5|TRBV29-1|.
CSVASETQYF
TGCAGCGTTGCCTCAGAGACCCAGTACTTC
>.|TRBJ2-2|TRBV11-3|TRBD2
CASSFSGLAGTGELFF
TGTGCCAGCAGCTTTTCGGGACTAGCGGGGACCGGGGAGCTGTTTTTT
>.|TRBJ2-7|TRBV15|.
CATSSESYEQYF
TGTGCCACCAGCTCCGAGAGCTACGAGCAGTACTTC
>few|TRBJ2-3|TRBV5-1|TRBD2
CASSLGRLAGEDTQYF
TGCGCCAGCAGCTTGGGTCGACTAGCGGGGGAAGATACGCAGTATTTT
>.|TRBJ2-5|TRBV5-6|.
CASEQGTQETQYF
TGTGCCAGCGAACAGGGCACCCAAGAGACCCAGTACTTC
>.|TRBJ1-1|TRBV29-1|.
CSLTTGPLNTEAFF
TGCAGCCTCACTACTGGACCATTGAACACTGAAGCTTTCTTT
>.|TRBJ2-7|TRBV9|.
CASSVSPGAATEQYF
TGTGCCAGCAGCGTGAGTCCAGGGGCGGCCACCGAGCAGTACTTC
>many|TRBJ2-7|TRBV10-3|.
CAISGDYEQYF
TGTGCCATCAGTGGGGACTACGAGCAGTACTTC
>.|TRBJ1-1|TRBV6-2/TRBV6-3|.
CASSFLTGNTEAFF
TGTGCCAGCAGTTTCCTGACAGGGAACACTGAAGCTTTCTTT
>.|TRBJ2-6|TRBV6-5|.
CASSYWGSGANVLTF
TGTGCCAGCAGTTACTGGGGGTCCGGGGCCAACGTCCTGACTTTC
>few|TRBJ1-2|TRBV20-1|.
CSASHAQGYYGYTF
TGCAGTGCTAGTCACGCCCAGGGGTACTATGGCTACACCTTC
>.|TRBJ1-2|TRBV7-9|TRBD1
CASSLTGEGYGYPF
TGTGCCAGCAGCCTCACAGGGGAGGGTTATGGCTACCCCTTC
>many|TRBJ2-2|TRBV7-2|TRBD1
CASSLTGVGGELFF
TGTGCCAGCAGCCTCACAGGGGTTGGCGGGGAGCTGTTTTTT
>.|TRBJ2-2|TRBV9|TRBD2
CASSPTTSGGPNTGELFF
TGTGCCAGCAGCCCAACGACTAGCGGGGGCCCTAACACCGGGGAGCTGTTTTTT
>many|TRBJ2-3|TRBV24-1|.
CATSLGRVSSTDTQYF
TGTGCCACCAGCCTTGGACGGGTTTCTAGCACAGATACGCAGTATTTT
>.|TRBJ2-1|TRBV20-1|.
CSAILGAEVNEQFF
TGCAGTGCTATTCTGGGGGCTGAGGTCAATGAGCAGTTCTTC
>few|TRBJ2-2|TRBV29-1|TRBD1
CSSRTGDTGELFF
TGCAGCTCCCGGACAGGGGATACCGGGGAGCTGTTTTTT
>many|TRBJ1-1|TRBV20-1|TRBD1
CSARDGDRLNTEAFF
TGCAGTGCTAGAGATGGGGACAGACTGAACACTGAAGCTTTCTTT